The rows below give T cell receptor beta chains drawn from one sample of a study of OX40 agonist ivuxolimab in advanced cancers. Produced via immunoSEQ multiplex PCR; TCRdb's table is partial and in-frame only. The sample carries about 100,000 clones, under 95% recorded once. Sequencing used CD4+ or CD8+ T cells sorted from blood, obtained in a trial of the OX40 agonist ivuxolimab. All receptors derive from an adult with an advanced solid tumor such as melanoma, head and neck, liver or kidney cancer. Both conserved end residues are trimmed from each CDR3. Fields, in order: V gene, J gene, CDR3 length, clone size, CDR3 protein. The listing skips clone size in some rows; elsewhere it reads once, few, many or a size class.

v_call: TRBV7-8
j_call: TRBJ2-3
cdr3_length: 15
clone_size: .
cdr3_aa: ASSALRDRYSTDTQY

v_call: TRBV19
j_call: TRBJ1-3
cdr3_length: 13
clone_size: once
cdr3_aa: ASSIESGRGNTIY

v_call: TRBV7-9
j_call: TRBJ2-3
cdr3_length: 13
clone_size: .
cdr3_aa: ASSPGLASTDTQY

v_call: TRBV5-1
j_call: TRBJ1-2
cdr3_length: 13
clone_size: .
cdr3_aa: ASSEGAGGAHGYT

v_call: TRBV19
j_call: TRBJ1-1
cdr3_length: 9
clone_size: .
cdr3_aa: ASSIGGRAF

v_call: TRBV5-4
j_call: TRBJ1-2
cdr3_length: 11
clone_size: .
cdr3_aa: ASSFKGGDGYT

v_call: TRBV23-1
j_call: TRBJ1-3
cdr3_length: 14
clone_size: .
cdr3_aa: ASSHPTLSSGNTIY

v_call: TRBV4-1
j_call: TRBJ1-1
cdr3_length: 13
clone_size: few
cdr3_aa: ASSQAADRNTEAF

v_call: TRBV25-1
j_call: TRBJ2-5
cdr3_length: 9
clone_size: .
cdr3_aa: ASSEVETQY

v_call: TRBV6-5
j_call: TRBJ2-1
cdr3_length: 11
clone_size: .
cdr3_aa: ASSRPQGDEQF

v_call: TRBV9
j_call: TRBJ2-3
cdr3_length: 12
clone_size: .
cdr3_aa: ASSVDGVWDTQY

v_call: TRBV30
j_call: TRBJ2-1
cdr3_length: 14
clone_size: .
cdr3_aa: AWSAGLAGGGDEQF

v_call: TRBV6-6
j_call: TRBJ1-1
cdr3_length: 12
clone_size: once
cdr3_aa: ASSHRQGNTEAF

v_call: TRBV9
j_call: TRBJ2-3
cdr3_length: 15
clone_size: .
cdr3_aa: ASSVAPSGGGTDTQY

v_call: TRBV28
j_call: TRBJ1-5
cdr3_length: 11
clone_size: few
cdr3_aa: ASSSTNNQPQH

v_call: TRBV30
j_call: TRBJ2-2
cdr3_length: 11
clone_size: .
cdr3_aa: AWSVLRSGELF

v_call: TRBV18
j_call: TRBJ2-2
cdr3_length: 11
clone_size: .
cdr3_aa: ASSLLSAGELF

v_call: TRBV5-1
j_call: TRBJ2-2
cdr3_length: 14
clone_size: .
cdr3_aa: ASRSSPGASTGELF

v_call: TRBV29-1
j_call: TRBJ2-7
cdr3_length: 12
clone_size: .
cdr3_aa: SVYPGATSYEQY

v_call: TRBV27
j_call: TRBJ1-6
cdr3_length: 11
clone_size: once
cdr3_aa: ASSRNSETPLH

v_call: TRBV28
j_call: TRBJ2-2
cdr3_length: 13
clone_size: .
cdr3_aa: ASSLGRAGTGELF

v_call: TRBV30
j_call: TRBJ1-1
cdr3_length: 13
clone_size: .
cdr3_aa: AWSFPGRMNTEAF

v_call: TRBV6-6
j_call: TRBJ2-2
cdr3_length: 14
clone_size: .
cdr3_aa: ASSLPGTVNTGELF

v_call: TRBV13
j_call: TRBJ2-7
cdr3_length: 10
clone_size: once
cdr3_aa: ASSFRREAQY

v_call: TRBV2
j_call: TRBJ2-7
cdr3_length: 9
clone_size: few
cdr3_aa: ASGTDYEQY

v_call: TRBV18
j_call: TRBJ1-3
cdr3_length: 13
clone_size: .
cdr3_aa: ASSLWLDPGNTIY

v_call: TRBV14
j_call: TRBJ1-2
cdr3_length: 13
clone_size: .
cdr3_aa: ASSQAGGQGGGYT

v_call: TRBV6-1
j_call: TRBJ2-7
cdr3_length: 13
clone_size: .
cdr3_aa: ASSEASGHIYEQY

v_call: TRBV25-1
j_call: TRBJ1-1
cdr3_length: 11
clone_size: .
cdr3_aa: ASSRGMNTEAF

v_call: TRBV6-1
j_call: TRBJ1-1
cdr3_length: 11
clone_size: once
cdr3_aa: ASSSSWSTEAF

v_call: TRBV6-5
j_call: TRBJ2-1
cdr3_length: 12
clone_size: .
cdr3_aa: ASSYNPGGNEQF

v_call: TRBV5-4
j_call: TRBJ2-5
cdr3_length: 13
clone_size: once
cdr3_aa: ASSPSGTGVETQY

v_call: TRBV7-9
j_call: TRBJ2-5
cdr3_length: 13
clone_size: .
cdr3_aa: ASSPQGGDQETQY

v_call: TRBV6-1
j_call: TRBJ1-2
cdr3_length: 14
clone_size: .
cdr3_aa: ASSEPRQGLNYGYT

v_call: TRBV6-1
j_call: TRBJ2-2
cdr3_length: 11
clone_size: .
cdr3_aa: ASSERMDGELF

v_call: TRBV18
j_call: TRBJ1-5
cdr3_length: 14
clone_size: .
cdr3_aa: ASSPFGRSSNQPQH

v_call: TRBV6-6
j_call: TRBJ1-5
cdr3_length: 13
clone_size: few
cdr3_aa: ASSSGGFSNQPQH

v_call: TRBV19
j_call: TRBJ1-4
cdr3_length: 11
clone_size: .
cdr3_aa: ASTGQLGEKLF